The 2 T cell receptor beta chains below all came from one sample that was sequenced in a study of cytomegalovirus exposure and HLA in healthy donors. PCR employed 60 Vbeta and 13 Jbeta primers. Sequencing was performed with immunoSEQ multiplex PCR; in TCRdb, only in-frame clones are kept and a portion is missing. The sample carries around 140,000 clones, 82% recorded once. The specimen was PBMCs. These receptors all stem from a woman between 45 and 65 years old in good health and CMV-seropositive.

The chain employs TRBV11-2 and TRBJ2-7; a possible D gene is TRBD1 (6 bases). The V gene's germline CDR1 is SGHAT and CDR2 FQNNGV. Trimming removed 1 base from V and 4 bases from J, with 14 bases in between. This CDR3 is built from 15 residues. In nucleotides, the CDR3 is TGTGCCAGCAGCTTAGGTTCAGGGGATAGGTACGAGCAGTACTTC. This codes for CASSLGSGDRYEQYF.

This CDR3 is CASSLWDWTSGSTSTDTQYF. As DNA, the CDR3 is TGTGCCAGCAGTCTTTGGGACTGGACTAGCGGGAGTACTAGCACAGATACGCAGTATTTT. This chain joins TRBV28 and TRBJ2-3, with TRBD2 matching 13 bases. Germline V lookup: CDR1 MDHEN, CDR2 SYDVKM. The CDR3 spans 20 residues. J gave up 0 bases and V 5 bases, and 14 bases lay outside the gene matches.